The following is a T cell receptor beta chain sequence with its context. Its target is unknown. The sample belongs to a study of T cell responses to AZD1222 COVID-19 vaccine. Study-wide results and caveats: Only a handful of AZD1222 recipients, about six in all, had baseline seropositivity. Spike regions recognized by vaccine-associated CD4 TCRs spanned the protein, led by 160-218 and 743-854.

Produced via immunoSEQ multiplex PCR; TCRdb's table is partial and in-frame only. The sample comprises around 130,000 clones, 85% to 95% of which are singletons, and approximately 7% rests with the top ten. The CDR3 spans 16 residues. Unmatched junction bases numbered 3, after V lost 2 bases and J lost 8 bases. CDR1 and CDR2 from the germline V gene are MNHNY and SVGAGI (reference sequence). The sequence derives from an adult in good health. The chain uses TRBV6-6 and TRBJ2-1, with 16 bases identical to TRBD2. This sample comprised peripheral blood, obtained on day 0 of AZD1222 vaccination. CDR3 loop: CASSYGTSGRGDEQFF. For the CDR3, the DNA is TGTGCCAGCAGTTACGGGACTAGCGGGAGGGGGGATGAGCAGTTCTTC.